This T cell receptor (beta chain) was obtained from a study of metastatic and nonmetastatic thyroid tumors. Study summary: Repertoires from blood and tumor or nodule tissue of malignant and benign thyroid patients were compared.

From the PCR reads, TCRdb re-called clones with MiXCR. The sample has roughly 75,000 clones; around 12% are singletons. This clone was recorded many times. Its antigen is still unknown. A read error may produce the germline difference seen at one junction end. CDR3 length equals 12 residues. CDR1 and CDR2 (germline): GTSNPN, SVGIG (reference sequence). Not a single patient had been given any form of treatment at any point before undergoing thyroid surgery. Study results and limitations: For both blood and tumor, malignant thyroid tumors reportedly showed significantly higher TCR beta diversity than benign nodules did.

Sequencing was carried out using tumor tissue. The source of this sequence is a female donor with papillary thyroid cancer or a benign thyroid nodule (not recorded which). Some clones in this sample may be carry-over from other donors' samples. The chain is built from TRBV30 and TRBJ1-4, with no clear D. CDR3 protein: CAWGVEGEKLFF. For the CDR3, the DNA is TGTGCCTGGGGTGTGGAGGGTGAAAAACTGTTTTTT.